The source of this TCR beta chain is a study of blood T cell repertoires in COVID-19. Study at large: The United States, Italy and Spain were the sources of the acute and convalescent COVID-19 samples. Nucleic acid was either cDNA or gDNA, and it came from T cells, B-cell-depleted T cells, or PBMCs.

Per the authors' pipeline: Reference gene primer amplification in the assay estimated nucleated cell counts. Produced via immunoSEQ multiplex PCR; TCRdb's table is partial and in-frame only. For V, J and clone size, that table is used; D and trimming come from the DNA. The sample gives about 120,000 clones, more than 80% of which show up once; under 11% is in the top ten. There are 14 residues in the CDR3. Trimming took 3 bases from V and 6 from J; bases not matched to a gene: 7. Germline assignment: CDR1 DFQATT and CDR2 SNEGSKA (reference sequence). V is TRBV20-1 and J is TRBJ2-1, with 8 bases matching TRBD2. This receptor was identified in a human donor in a cohort sampled during active COVID-19. Sequenced: peripheral blood. In nucleotides, the CDR3 is TGCAGTGCTAGTGGCCGGGAGGGCCGCAATGAGCAGTTCTTC. Translated: CSASGREGRNEQFF.